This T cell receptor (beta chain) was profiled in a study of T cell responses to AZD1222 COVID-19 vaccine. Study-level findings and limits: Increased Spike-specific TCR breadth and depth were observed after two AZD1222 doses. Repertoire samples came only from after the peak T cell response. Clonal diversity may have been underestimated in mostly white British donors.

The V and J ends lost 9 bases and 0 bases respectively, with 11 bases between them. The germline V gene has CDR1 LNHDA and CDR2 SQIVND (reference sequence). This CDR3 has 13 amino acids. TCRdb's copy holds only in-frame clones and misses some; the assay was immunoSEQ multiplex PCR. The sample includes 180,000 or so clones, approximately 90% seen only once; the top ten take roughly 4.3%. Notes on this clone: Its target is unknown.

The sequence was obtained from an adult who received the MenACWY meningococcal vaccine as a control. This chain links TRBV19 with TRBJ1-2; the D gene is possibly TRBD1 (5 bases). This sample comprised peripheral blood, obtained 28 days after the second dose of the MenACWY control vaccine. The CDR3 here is CASQRQPNYGYTF. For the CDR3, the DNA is TGTGCCAGCCAACGACAGCCTAACTATGGCTACACCTTC.